One T cell receptor (beta chain) is described in this entry. Its target is not known. The data originate from a study of cytomegalovirus exposure and HLA in healthy donors. The overall study: As an earlier analysis found, roughly 180 million T cells yielded about 120 million unique TCR beta sequences. Study-level points and caveats: When a later analysis compared HLA-associated TCR beta chains with equally common others, the HLA-associated chains turned out to be more clonally expanded and to have lower generation probabilities. Per a prior analysis, the majority of TCR beta V segments were productive roughly 90% or roughly 30% of the time. Specificity for CMV antigens was confirmed in vitro for a few of the CMV-associated chains.

It was with 60 Vbeta and 13 Jbeta primers that the PCR ran. Assay used: immunoSEQ multiplex PCR; TCRdb lists only in-frame clones, some missing. Its table records some 110,000 clones. Trimming at V came to 5 bases and at J to 5 bases, leaving 7 bases not matched to a gene. This CDR3 is 15 amino acids long. Germline values: CDR1 SEHNR, CDR2 FQNEAQ (reference sequence). Sequencing was carried out using PBMCs. The J gene is TRBJ2-7, the V gene TRBV7-9; the match to TRBD2 covers 12 bases. This TCR came from a man aged 25-40 years in good health and CMV-seronegative. DNA of the CDR3: TGTGCCAGCAGCCGCACACTAGCGGGGGGAAACGAGCAGTACTTC. It codes for CASSRTLAGGNEQYF.